Listed below are T cell receptor beta chains from one sample, sequenced in a study of cytomegalovirus exposure and HLA in healthy donors. The method was immunoSEQ multiplex PCR; TCRdb's version includes in-frame clones alone and lacks a portion of them. The ten most abundant clones cover 0.96% of a sample with over 120,000 clones. Material for sequencing was PBMCs. The source of these receptors is a male donor in good health and CMV-seronegative. CDR3s include the opening cysteine and the closing phenylalanine or tryptophan. The D gene is left open where the match is weak.

j_gene	d_gene	v_gene	CDR3nt	CDR3aa
TRBJ2-5	TRBD2	TRBV19	TGTGCCAGTAGTCCCAGAGCGGGGATGACACAAGAGACCCAGTACTTC	CASSPRAGMTQETQYF
TRBJ2-7	.	TRBV30	TGTGCCTGGAGTCCCCTGGGTGGGCCCAACTACGAGCAGTACTTC	CAWSPLGGPNYEQYF
TRBJ1-5	.	TRBV5-1	TGCGCCAGCAGCTTGGTGCCGGGCAATCAGCCCCAGCATTTT	CASSLVPGNQPQHF
TRBJ2-1	TRBD2	TRBV11-3	TGTGCCAGCAGCTGGGGAAGAGCGGGGGGGCAAAGGGATGAGCAGTTCTTC	CASSWGRAGGQRDEQFF
TRBJ2-7	TRBD2	TRBV27	TGTGCCAGCAGCTCTGGACTAGCGGGAGTGCGGTACGAGCAGTACTTC	CASSSGLAGVRYEQYF
TRBJ2-7	.	TRBV7-9	TGTGCCAGCAGCTCGGGGGACTCCTCCTACGAGCAGTACTTC	CASSSGDSSYEQYF
TRBJ2-6	TRBD1	TRBV27	TGTGCCAGCAGTTTTTGGGGCCTTGGGACAGTAGGCTCTGGGGCCAACGTCCTGACTTTC	CASSFWGLGTVGSGANVLTF
TRBJ1-4	.	TRBV18	TGTGCCAGCTCAGCGGGACGACAGAATGAAAAACTGTTTTTT	CASSAGRQNEKLFF
TRBJ2-7	TRBD2	TRBV5-1	TGCGCCAGCAGCTTGGGACTAGCGGGAGAACGGGAGCAGTACTTC	CASSLGLAGEREQYF
TRBJ2-3	.	TRBV18	TGTGCCAGCTCACCACACGTCAGGGGCTTCGGGAGCACAGATACGCAGTATTTT	CASSPHVRGFGSTDTQYF
TRBJ2-7	.	TRBV4-1	TGCGCCAGCAGCCAAGGGACGGAGGGACGCTACGAGCAGTACTTC	CASSQGTEGRYEQYF
TRBJ1-1	.	TRBV7-9	TGTGCCAGCGCCCCGCTCTGGGGGCAGGGTGAAGCTTTCTTT	CASAPLWGQGEAFF
TRBJ2-2	.	TRBV6-6	TGTGCCAGCAGTTACTTGAGGAACACCGGGGAGCTGTTTTTT	CASSYLRNTGELFF
TRBJ1-1	.	TRBV6-5	TGTGCCAGCAGTTACTGGGCAGGGGCCAGGAACACTGAAGCTTTCTTT	CASSYWAGARNTEAFF
TRBJ2-7	.	TRBV4-2	TGTGCCAGCAGCCAAGCTAGCGTCGAGCAGTACTTC	CASSQASVEQYF
TRBJ2-7	.	TRBV25-1	TGTGCCAGCAGTGCGGGACTCTCCTACGAGCAGTACTTC	CASSAGLSYEQYF
TRBJ1-2	.	TRBV19	TGTGCCAGTAGTATTGTGGCAGGCCTAACTAACTATGGCTACACCTTC	CASSIVAGLTNYGYTF
TRBJ2-2	.	TRBV19	TGTGCCAGTAACCTGGGCGCGAACACCGGGGAGCTGTTTTTT	CASNLGANTGELFF
TRBJ2-7	.	TRBV9	TGTGCCAGCAGCGGGGGTGCTCCGGGATCCTACGAGCAGTACTTC	CASSGGAPGSYEQYF
TRBJ2-3	.	TRBV9	TGTGCCAGCAGCTTATACACAGATACGCAGTATTTT	CASSLYTDTQYF
TRBJ1-2	.	TRBV19	TGTGCCAGTACCATAGGGGGGGACTATGGCTACACCTTC	CASTIGGDYGYTF
TRBJ1-1	.	TRBV6-5	TGTGCCAGCAGTTACGGGCTCATGAACACTGAAGCTTTCTTT	CASSYGLMNTEAFF
TRBJ1-1	.	TRBV7-9	TGTGCCAGCAGCCCGGGAACAGTGAACACTGAAGCTTTCTTT	CASSPGTVNTEAFF
TRBJ1-1	.	TRBV4-3	TGCGCCAGCAGCCAAGATATCGTTGAGGAAGGTGAAGCTTTCTTT	CASSQDIVEEGEAFF
TRBJ2-5	.	TRBV30	TGTGCCTGGAGACGGTTGGGGAGGGAGACCCAGTACTTC	CAWRRLGRETQYF
TRBJ2-7	TRBD1	TRBV6-5	TGTGCCAGCAGCCTCGGGACAGGGGGCTACGAGCAGTACTTC	CASSLGTGGYEQYF